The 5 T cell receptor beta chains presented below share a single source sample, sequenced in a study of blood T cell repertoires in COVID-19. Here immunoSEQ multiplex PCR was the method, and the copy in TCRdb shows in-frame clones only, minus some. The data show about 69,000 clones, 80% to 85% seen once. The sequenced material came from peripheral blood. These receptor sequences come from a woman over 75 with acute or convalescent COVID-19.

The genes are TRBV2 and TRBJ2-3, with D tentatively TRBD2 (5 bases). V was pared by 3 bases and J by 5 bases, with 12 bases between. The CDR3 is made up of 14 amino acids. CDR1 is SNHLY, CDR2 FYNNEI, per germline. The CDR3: CASSDRGFGDTQYF. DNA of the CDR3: TGTGCCAGCAGTGATCGGGGTTTCGGAGATACGCAGTATTTT.

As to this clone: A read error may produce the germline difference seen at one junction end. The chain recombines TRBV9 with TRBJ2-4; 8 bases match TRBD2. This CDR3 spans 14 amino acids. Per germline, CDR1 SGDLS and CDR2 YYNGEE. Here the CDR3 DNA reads TGTGCCAGCACCGTAGCTCGGGGGGGGCCCGTTCAGTACTTC. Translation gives CASTVARGGPVQYF.

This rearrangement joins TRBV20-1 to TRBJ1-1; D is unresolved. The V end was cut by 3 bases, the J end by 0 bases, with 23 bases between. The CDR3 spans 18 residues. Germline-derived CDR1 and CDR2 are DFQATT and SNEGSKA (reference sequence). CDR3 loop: CSASSPMFGGTMNTEAFF. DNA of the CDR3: TGCAGTGCTAGTTCTCCTATGTTTGGCGGCACCATGAACACTGAAGCTTTCTTT.

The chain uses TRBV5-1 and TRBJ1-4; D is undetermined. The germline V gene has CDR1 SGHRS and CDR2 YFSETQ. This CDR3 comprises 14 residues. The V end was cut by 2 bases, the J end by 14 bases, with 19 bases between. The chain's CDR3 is CASSFGENPRPLFF. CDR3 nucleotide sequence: TGCGCCAGCAGCTTTGGTGAGAATCCTAGACCCCTGTTTTTT. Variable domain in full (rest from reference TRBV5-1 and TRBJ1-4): KAGVTQTPRYLIKTRGQQVTLSCSPISGHRSVSWYQQTPGQGLQFLFEYFSETQRNKGNFPGRFSGRQFSNSRSEMNVSTLELGDSALYLCASSFGENPRPLFFGSGTQLSVL.

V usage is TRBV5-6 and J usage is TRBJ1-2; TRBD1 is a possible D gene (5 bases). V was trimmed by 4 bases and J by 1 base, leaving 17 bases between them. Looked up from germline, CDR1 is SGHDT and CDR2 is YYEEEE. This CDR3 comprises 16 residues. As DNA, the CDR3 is TGTGCCAGCAGCACCAACAGACAGCTCGTTAACTATGGCTACACCTTC. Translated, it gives CASSTNRQLVNYGYTF. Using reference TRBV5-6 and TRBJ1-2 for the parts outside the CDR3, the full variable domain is DAGVTQSPTHLIKTRGQQVTLRCSPKSGHDTVSWYQQALGQGPQFIFQYYEEEERQRGNFPDRFSGHQFPNYSSELNVNALLLGDSALYLCASSTNRQLVNYGYTFGSGTRLTVV.